The 17 T cell receptor beta chains presented below share a single source sample, sequenced in a study of immune reconstitution after stem cell transplant in scleroderma. Each CDR3 protein gets one entry after TCRdb re-called the RT-PCR reads with MiXCR. The table has about 1,700 distinct CDR3 sequences, roughly 13% seen once. This sample was gathered before or after autologous hematopoietic stem cell transplantation (not recorded which). All receptors come from a female donor with systemic sclerosis.

In its sample, this clonotype is medium-sized (0.01 to 0.1%). The J gene is TRBJ2-7, the V gene TRBV25-1; possible D gene TRBD2, 5 bases. The length of the CDR3 is 14 residues. Germline V gene sequence: CDR1 MGHDK, CDR2 SYGVNS. V lost 3 bases to trimming and J lost 5 bases, with 14 bases between them. The DNA for the CDR3 is TGTGCCAGCAGTGATTTCGGGGTCGGCAACGAGCAGTACTTC. Its translation: CASSDFGVGNEQYF.

This clonotype is classed as large. The chain joins TRBV3-1 to TRBJ2-7, with D perhaps TRBD1 (6 bases). In germline, CDR1 is LGHDT, CDR2 YNNKEL (reference sequence). The CDR3 consists of 14 residues. V was cut by 6 bases and J by 7 bases, with 19 bases left in between. CDR3 sequence (DNA): TGTGCCAGCAGTAACAGGGCCTCGACGTTAGAGCAGTACTTC. It is translated as CASSNRASTLEQYF.

As DNA, the CDR3 is TGTGCCTGGATGCCCCAGGGGGGGACTGAAGCTTTCTTT. This sequence encodes CAWMPQGGTEAFF. The chain recombines TRBV30 with TRBJ1-1; 7 bases align to TRBD1. Germline CDR1 reads GTSNPN; CDR2 reads SVGIG (reference sequence). The V segment lost 4 bases and the J segment 5 bases; nucleotides outside the gene matches: 7. CDR3 length: 13 residues.

The V and J genes are TRBV5-4 and TRBJ1-2; D not certain. Germline loops: CDR1 SGHNT, CDR2 YYREEE (reference sequence). Deletions cut 3 bases from V and 8 bases from J, with 20 bases between. The CDR3 covers 15 residues. CDR3 sequence (DNA): TGTGCCAGCAGCTCAGCCCATTCTCGAGGCTACGGCTACACCTTC. It yields the protein CASSSAHSRGYGYTF.

This clonotype rates as medium-sized. This chain joins TRBV21-1 and TRBJ1-1; the table assigns TRBD1, which was not confirmed against the DNA. TRBV21-1 is reported as a pseudogene. The CDR3 runs 14 residues. This chain's CDR3 is CASSKADRGTEAFF. The CDR3 region has the DNA TGTGCCAGCAGCAAAGCCGACAGGGGGACTGAAGCTTTCTTT.

In its sample, this clonotype ranks as medium-sized. V usage is TRBV5-1 and J usage is TRBJ1-3; TRBD1 matches 9 bases. V trimming: 4 bases; J trimming: 2 bases; junction bases outside the gene matches: 10. Germline lookup yields CDR1 SGHRS and CDR2 YFSETQ. The CDR3 is made up of 17 amino acids. This CDR3 is CASSGQTGGVTGNTIYF. The CDR3 nucleotides are TGCGCCAGCAGCGGACAAACAGGGGGCGTCACTGGAAACACCATATATTTT.

This clonotype is large in the sample. This chain links TRBV4-2 with TRBJ1-1; tentative D call: TRBD1 (5 bases). This CDR3 comprises 13 residues. Trimming took 4 bases from V and 5 from J, leaving 11 bases between them. CDR1 is LGHNA and CDR2 is YNFKEQ in the germline V gene. CDR3 loop: CASSPDGGTEAFF. DNA of the CDR3: TGTGCCAGCAGCCCGGACGGGGGGACTGAAGCTTTCTTT.

The chain joins TRBV5-1 to TRBJ2-1; 8 bases are a match to TRBD1. Germline values: CDR1 SGHRS, CDR2 YFSETQ. J was trimmed by 7 bases and V by 5 bases; bases with no gene match: 17. The CDR3 is made up of 17 amino acids. The CDR3 sequence: CASSSIAGTGIWNEQFF. CDR3 in DNA: TGCGCCAGCAGTTCAATAGCCGGGACAGGAATTTGGAATGAGCAGTTCTTC.

This clonotype showed up just once. The genes are TRBV7-3 and TRBJ1-5; TRBD1 might be the D (5 bases). The germline V gene has CDR1 SGHTA and CDR2 FQGTGA. This CDR3 comprises 15 residues. V lost 5 bases, J lost 4 bases, and 15 bases lay in between. This chain's CDR3 is CASSPSGGLNQPQHF. As DNA, the CDR3 is TGTGCCAGCAGCCCCTCGGGGGGACTAAATCAGCCCCAGCATTTT. Together with reference TRBV7-3 and TRBJ1-5, the CDR3 gives the full variable domain: GAGVSQTPSNKVTEKGKYVELRCDPISGHTALYWYRQSLGQGPEFLIYFQGTGAADDSGLPNDRFFAVRPEGSVSTLKIQRTERGDSAVYLCASSPSGGLNQPQHFGDGTRLSIL.

In its sample, this clonotype is large. V and J are TRBV7-2 and TRBJ2-2; 8 nucleotides agree with TRBD2. The CDR3 loop spans 15 amino acids. Germline values: CDR1 SGHTA, CDR2 FQGNSA. V was pared by 4 bases and J by 5 bases, with 6 bases of the junction left unmatched. CDR3 nucleotides: TGTGCCAGCAGCTACGGGGGGGGGCTTACCGGGGAGCTGTTTTTT. This gives the protein CASSYGGGLTGELFF.

This clonotype occurred a few times. The chain uses TRBV5-1 and TRBJ2-7; D ambiguous. Germline V lookup: CDR1 SGHRS, CDR2 YFSETQ. The length of the CDR3 is 19 residues. Trimming removed 0 bases from V and 0 bases from J, with 22 bases in between. CDR3 sequence: CASSLVTLTGPQSSYEQYF. The CDR3 DNA reads as TGCGCCAGCAGCTTGGTAACCTTAACCGGGCCCCAAAGCTCCTACGAGCAGTACTTC.

This clonotype has only a few counts. The chain joins TRBV7-9 to TRBJ2-3; a possible D gene is TRBD2 (6 bases). CDR1 and CDR2 (germline): SEHNR, FQNEAQ (reference sequence). The CDR3 is 16 amino acids. Trimming took 1 base from V and 2 from J, leaving 13 bases between them. The CDR3 DNA follows: TGTGCCAGCAGCTTAGGAGGGGAGCGGGTCACAGATACGCAGTATTTT. It codes for CASSLGGERVTDTQYF.

The chain combines TRBV4-1 with TRBJ2-7; a possible D gene is TRBD2 (5 bases). Trimming shortened V by 3 bases and J by 3 bases, and 15 bases separated the two germline ends. Germline loops: CDR1 MGHRA, CDR2 YSYEKL. CDR3 size: 15 residues. CDR3 DNA: TGCGCCAGCAGCCAGGAGCCTAGCTCGAGCTACGAGCAGTACTTC. Its translation: CASSQEPSSSYEQYF.

This chain joins TRBV6-2 or TRBV6-3 and TRBJ1-1; 9 bases match TRBD1. The germline V gene has CDR1 MNHEY and CDR2 SVGEGT. Trimming took 7 bases from V and 1 from J; bases not matched to a gene: 1. This CDR3 has 13 amino acids. The CDR3 here is CASMGQGNTEAFF. The CDR3 DNA reads as TGTGCCAGCATGGGACAGGGGAACACTGAAGCTTTCTTT.

This clonotype rates as large. The rearrangement links TRBV6-2 or TRBV6-3 to TRBJ2-3; perhaps D is TRBD1 or TRBD2 (5 bases each). CDR1 is MNHEY, CDR2 SVGEGT, per germline. The length of the CDR3 is 16 residues. V lost 5 bases to trimming and J lost 1 base, with 16 bases between them. CDR3 nucleotide sequence: TGTGCCAGCAGTACAACGCTCCAGGGAGGCACAGATACGCAGTATTTT. Translated, it gives CASSTTLQGGTDTQYF.

This clonotype was found a few times. The chain has TRBV7-6 and TRBJ2-2; 7 nucleotides align to TRBD1. CDR3 size: 15 residues. The germline gives CDR1 SGHVS, CDR2 FNYEAQ. Germline trimming cut 4 bases from V and 5 bases from J; bases unmatched to any gene: 7. CDR3 sequence (DNA): TGTGCCAGCAGCTCCCGGGACAGTCTTACCGGGGAGCTGTTTTTT. Translated, it gives CASSSRDSLTGELFF. Supplemented by reference TRBV7-6 and TRBJ2-2, the full variable domain reads GAGVSQSPRYKVTKRGQDVALRCDPISGHVSLYWYRQALGQGPEFLTYFNYEAQQDKSGLPNDRFSAERPEGSISTLTIQRTEQRDSAMYRCASSSRDSLTGELFFGEGSRLTVL.

This clonotype appeared a single time. A much larger clone differs by one base, so this may be a read error. The chain carries TRBV20-1 and TRBJ1-5, with a possible D match to TRBD1 (6 bases). This CDR3 contains 13 residues. V dropped 7 bases and J dropped 7 bases, with 17 bases sitting between them. Germline assignment: CDR1 DFQATT and CDR2 SNEGSKA (reference sequence). DNA for the CDR3: TGCAGTGGTAGTACAGGGATGGGGCAGCCCCAGCATTTT. It yields the protein CSGSTGMGQPQHF.